This TCR beta chain was captured by sequencing in a study of T cell repertoires in cytomegalovirus infection. About the study: Recently identified HLA-C-restricted CMV epitopes and well-studied HLA-B-restricted CMV epitopes were used by the study. Public TCR beta signature analysis indicated the presence of both CMV infection and matching HLA type.

Germline-derived CDR1 and CDR2 are SGHRS and YFSETQ. Trimming stripped 1 base from V and 5 bases from J, with 15 bases between. This CDR3 is built from 15 residues. MiXCR, run by TCRdb on the reads, gives a single entry per CDR3 protein. The table includes about a million distinct CDR3 sequences, around 30% detected once. Concerning this clonotype: Its antigen remains unknown.

Findings and limits, study-wide: Ex vivo, HLA-C-restricted CMV-specific TCR beta clonotypes prevailed over the rest of the response. Adding up the frequency of public TCR beta families identified people who carried CMV plus the relevant HLA.

This TCR was recovered from a human donor in good health (CMV status not recorded). Some clones in this sample may be carry-over from other donors' samples. V gene TRBV5-1 combines with J gene TRBJ2-5; a possible D gene is TRBD2 (6 bases). Sequenced material: cultured CD8+ T cells from PBMCs, taken from culture after CMV antigen stimulation. CDR3 in DNA: TGCGCCAGCAGCTTGCTCGGCGGGACGGCCGAGACCCAGTACTTC. It is translated as CASSLLGGTAETQYF.